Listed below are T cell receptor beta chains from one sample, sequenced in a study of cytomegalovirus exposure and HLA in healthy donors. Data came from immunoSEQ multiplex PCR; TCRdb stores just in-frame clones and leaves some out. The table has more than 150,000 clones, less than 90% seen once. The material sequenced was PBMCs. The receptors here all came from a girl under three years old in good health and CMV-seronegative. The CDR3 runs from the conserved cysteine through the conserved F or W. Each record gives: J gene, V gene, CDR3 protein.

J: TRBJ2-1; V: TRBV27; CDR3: CASRPTGSYNEQFF
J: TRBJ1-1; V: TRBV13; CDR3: CASSPGGQVNTEAFF
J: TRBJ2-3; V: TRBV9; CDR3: CASSNPAGGTGVADTQYF
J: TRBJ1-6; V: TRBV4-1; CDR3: CASSQDRTRYSPLHF
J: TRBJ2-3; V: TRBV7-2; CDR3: CASSLEAGIGTDTQYF
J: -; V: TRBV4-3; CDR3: CASSQDLAGGYEQYF
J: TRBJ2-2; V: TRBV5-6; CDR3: CASSRAGLASTGELFF
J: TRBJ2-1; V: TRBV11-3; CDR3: CASSSGTSGKNEQFF
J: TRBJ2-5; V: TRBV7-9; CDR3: CASSFVPLIDNQETQYF
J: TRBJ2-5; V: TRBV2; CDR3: CASSGAEETQYF
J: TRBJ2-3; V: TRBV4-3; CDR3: CASSQDPLLGQPASTDTQYF
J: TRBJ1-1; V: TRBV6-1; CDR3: CATNRGGTEAFF
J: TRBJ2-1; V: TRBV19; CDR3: CASSIDPGASGYNEQFF
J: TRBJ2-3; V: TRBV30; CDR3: CAWSVLATDTQYF
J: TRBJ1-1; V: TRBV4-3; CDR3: CASSPSTGRTEAFF
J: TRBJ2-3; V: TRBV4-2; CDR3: CASSQELLGPPSSTDAQYF
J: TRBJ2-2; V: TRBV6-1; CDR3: CASSEPGQTNTGELFF
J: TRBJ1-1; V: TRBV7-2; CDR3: CASSKNRVTEAFF
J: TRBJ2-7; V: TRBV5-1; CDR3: CASSFASGIYEQYF
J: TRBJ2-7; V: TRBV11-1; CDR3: CASSALRDSPYEQYF
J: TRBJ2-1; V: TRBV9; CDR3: CASSVGGSGYNNEQFF
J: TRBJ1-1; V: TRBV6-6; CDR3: CAIGQLNTEAFF
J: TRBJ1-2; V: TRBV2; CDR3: CASDGVYGYTF
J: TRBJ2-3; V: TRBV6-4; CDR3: CASRETLAGVTQYF
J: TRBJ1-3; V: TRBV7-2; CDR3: CASSVTGYGNTIYF
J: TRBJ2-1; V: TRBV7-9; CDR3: CASSPRAGGGNEQFF
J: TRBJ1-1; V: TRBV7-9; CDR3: CASSFQGDTEAFF
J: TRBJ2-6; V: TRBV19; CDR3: CASRTWAGGTSGANVLTF
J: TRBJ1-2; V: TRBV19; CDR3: CASSRRGGYTF
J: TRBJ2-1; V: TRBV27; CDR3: CASSLTYLTRNEQFF
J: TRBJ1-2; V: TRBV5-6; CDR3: CASSSSILYGYTF
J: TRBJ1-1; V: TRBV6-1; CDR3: CASSRSNMNTEAFF
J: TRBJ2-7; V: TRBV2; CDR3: CASSEDRVGEQYF
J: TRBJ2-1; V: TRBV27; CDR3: CASSLTNSNEQFF
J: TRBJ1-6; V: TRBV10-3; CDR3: CAISDRERTLHF
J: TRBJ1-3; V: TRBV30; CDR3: CAWSVRGRTASGNTIYF
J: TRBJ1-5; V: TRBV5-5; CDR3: CASSLTGDNQPQHF
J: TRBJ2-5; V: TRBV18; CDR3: CASSPQDRGGETQYF
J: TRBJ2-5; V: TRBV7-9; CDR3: CASSLGTGQETQYF
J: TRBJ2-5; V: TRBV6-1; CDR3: CASQGSGRETQYF
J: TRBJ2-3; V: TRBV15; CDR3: CATAVGGATDTQYF
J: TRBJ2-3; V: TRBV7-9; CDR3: CASSPTRQPPGTDTQYF
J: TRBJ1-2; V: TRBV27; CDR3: CASSLSGPDSLDIDYGYTF
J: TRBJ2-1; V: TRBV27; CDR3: CASRLSSGRAYNEQFF
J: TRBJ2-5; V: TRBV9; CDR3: CASSGYSGRARETQYF